This T cell receptor beta chain was sequenced during a study of identical twins. Study results and limitations: There is a chance that invariant MAIT and iNKT cells partially muddied zero-insertion analyses. Reduced insertions were recorded for abundant cord blood beta clonotypes, with no such pattern in memory repertoires. Sharing of beta out-of-frame sequences by twins showed a weaker excess.

The germline V gene encodes CDR1 MGHRA and CDR2 YSYEKL. The CDR3 runs to 18 residues. The J segment lost 2 bases and the V segment lost 1 base, leaving 12 bases of the junction unmatched. A universal primer site arose from template switching, and cDNA bore unique molecular identifiers. TCRdb fed the 5' RACE reads into MiXCR, producing one record per CDR3 protein. The sample has hundreds of thousands of distinct CDR3 sequences; approximately 13% are singletons. With respect to this clonotype: Its antigen is undetermined.

The same sample was also used in a study of yellow fever vaccine responses in identical twins.

This sequence joins TRBV4-1 and TRBJ2-3, with 7 bases matching TRBD2. The sequenced sample was CD8+ T cells sorted from blood. The sequence derives from a woman younger than 35 in good health. Written as DNA, the CDR3 is TGCGCCAGCAGCCAAGGGGCGGGGAGGGTAAGATCCACAGATACGCAGTATTTT. Translated, it gives CASSQGAGRVRSTDTQYF.